The rows below give T cell receptor beta chains drawn from one sample of a study of blood T cell repertoires in COVID-19. The repertoire was sequenced with immunoSEQ multiplex PCR; TCRdb's copy has only in-frame clones and lacks some. This table holds some 140,000 clones, around 80% found once. The sequenced material came from PBMCs or T cells enriched from blood (not recorded which). Receptors were obtained from a man in his forties with acute COVID-19. Both conserved end residues are part of each CDR3. The order of the fields is V gene, D gene, clone size, J gene, CDR3 DNA, CDR3 protein. A D gene is named only where the DNA matches it firmly. Rows give clone size only sometimes, using once, few, many, or a class for an expanded clone.

v_gene: TRBV25-1; d_gene: .; abundance: .; j_gene: TRBJ2-2; CDR3nt: TGTGCCAGCATGCGGGCTCAAGGCGGGGAGCTGTTTTTT; CDR3aa: CASMRAQGGELFF
v_gene: TRBV5-6; d_gene: .; abundance: few; j_gene: TRBJ2-7; CDR3nt: TGTGCCAGCAGCTTGGGGTGGCAGGGCTCCGAGCAGTACTTC; CDR3aa: CASSLGWQGSEQYF
v_gene: TRBV25-1; d_gene: .; abundance: few; j_gene: TRBJ1-4; CDR3nt: TGTGCCAGCAGTGATGGCCTTTGGACAGCAACTAATGAAAAACTGTTTTTT; CDR3aa: CASSDGLWTATNEKLFF
v_gene: TRBV28; d_gene: TRBD1; abundance: once; j_gene: TRBJ2-3; CDR3nt: TGTGCCAGCAGTTTAGGGACAGGGGGCGAAGGAGATACGCAGTATTTT; CDR3aa: CASSLGTGGEGDTQYF
v_gene: TRBV27; d_gene: TRBD1; abundance: .; j_gene: TRBJ1-6; CDR3nt: TGTGCCAGCAGTTCCGCGGTGGGGACAGGGGATTCACCCCTCCACTTT; CDR3aa: CASSSAVGTGDSPLHF
v_gene: TRBV7-2; d_gene: TRBD2; abundance: .; j_gene: TRBJ2-4; CDR3nt: TGTGCCAGCAGCTTCTTACCCGGGACTAGCGGGAGGGTCAAGAACATTCAGTACTTC; CDR3aa: CASSFLPGTSGRVKNIQYF
v_gene: TRBV11-2; d_gene: TRBD2; abundance: .; j_gene: TRBJ2-2; CDR3nt: TGTGCCAGCAGCCCTGGACTAGCGCGCGTCGGGGAGCTGTTTTTT; CDR3aa: CASSPGLARVGELFF
v_gene: TRBV12-3/TRBV12-4; d_gene: TRBD2; abundance: once; j_gene: TRBJ2-5; CDR3nt: TGTGCTAGCGGGGGGGGATCAGAGACCCAGTACTTC; CDR3aa: CASGGGSETQYF
v_gene: TRBV7-3; d_gene: TRBD1; abundance: .; j_gene: TRBJ1-2; CDR3nt: TGTGCCAGCAGCTTTGACAGGGACTATGGCTACACCTTC; CDR3aa: CASSFDRDYGYTF
v_gene: TRBV5-6; d_gene: .; abundance: .; j_gene: TRBJ2-1; CDR3nt: TGTGCCAGCAGCCCCAAACCGACAGCCATTGTTTCCTACAATGAGCAGTTCTTC; CDR3aa: CASSPKPTAIVSYNEQFF
v_gene: TRBV6-5; d_gene: TRBD1; abundance: once; j_gene: TRBJ1-1; CDR3nt: TGTGCCAGCAGTCTCCCGGGACAGGAAGCTTTCTTT; CDR3aa: CASSLPGQEAFF
v_gene: TRBV7-8; d_gene: .; abundance: once; j_gene: TRBJ2-1; CDR3nt: TGTGCCAGCAGCTTAGGAGGACAGAATGAGCAGTTCTTC; CDR3aa: CASSLGGQNEQFF
v_gene: TRBV2; d_gene: TRBD1; abundance: .; j_gene: TRBJ2-7; CDR3nt: TGTGCCAGCAGTGAATTGATGCCCGGGACAGGGATCTACGAGCAGTACTTC; CDR3aa: CASSELMPGTGIYEQYF
v_gene: TRBV6-5; d_gene: .; abundance: .; j_gene: TRBJ2-6; CDR3nt: TGTGCCAGCAGACATTACTCTGGGGCCAACGTCCTGACTTTC; CDR3aa: CASRHYSGANVLTF
v_gene: TRBV7-2; d_gene: .; abundance: .; j_gene: TRBJ2-3; CDR3nt: TGTGCCAGCAGCCTAAGCACAGATACGCAGTATTTT; CDR3aa: CASSLSTDTQYF
v_gene: TRBV19; d_gene: TRBD1; abundance: .; j_gene: TRBJ2-7; CDR3nt: TGTGCCAGTAGTGCCCGGGACAGGGGTCACGAGCAGTACTTC; CDR3aa: CASSARDRGHEQYF
v_gene: TRBV2; d_gene: .; abundance: few; j_gene: TRBJ1-1; CDR3nt: TGTGCCAGCAGCGCACAGGGTGAAGCTTTCTTT; CDR3aa: CASSAQGEAFF
v_gene: TRBV2; d_gene: .; abundance: few; j_gene: TRBJ2-6; CDR3nt: TGTGCCAGCAGGGCCGGGGCCAACGTCCTGACTTTC; CDR3aa: CASRAGANVLTF
v_gene: TRBV10-3; d_gene: .; abundance: .; j_gene: TRBJ2-1; CDR3nt: TGTGCCATCAGTGAGGGAGTTAGGGGGTTGGGTGAGCAGTTCTTC; CDR3aa: CAISEGVRGLGEQFF
v_gene: TRBV11-3; d_gene: .; abundance: .; j_gene: TRBJ2-7; CDR3nt: TGTGCCAGCAGCTTAGGTGTCGGGGAGCAGTACTTC; CDR3aa: CASSLGVGEQYF
v_gene: TRBV7-6; d_gene: .; abundance: .; j_gene: TRBJ2-7; CDR3nt: TGTGCCAGCAGCCCCACCCCTGGACAGTCGAGCTCCTACGAGCAGTACTTC; CDR3aa: CASSPTPGQSSSYEQYF
v_gene: TRBV19; d_gene: TRBD1; abundance: .; j_gene: TRBJ2-7; CDR3nt: TGTGCCAGTAGTAAACAGGGGAGCTACGAGCAGTACTTC; CDR3aa: CASSKQGSYEQYF
v_gene: TRBV24-1; d_gene: .; abundance: once; j_gene: TRBJ2-1; CDR3nt: TGTGCCACCAGTGGAAACGGGGGTAAGCAGTTCTTC; CDR3aa: CATSGNGGKQFF
v_gene: TRBV5-1; d_gene: TRBD2; abundance: .; j_gene: TRBJ2-2; CDR3nt: TGCGCCAGCAGCGTCCTAGCGGGGGGGTCCACCGGGGAGCTGTTTTTT; CDR3aa: CASSVLAGGSTGELFF
v_gene: TRBV5-1; d_gene: TRBD1; abundance: .; j_gene: TRBJ1-1; CDR3nt: TGCGCCAGCGCCAGAGAGGGGGCCACTGAAGCTTTCTTT; CDR3aa: CASAREGATEAFF
v_gene: TRBV25-1; d_gene: TRBD1; abundance: .; j_gene: TRBJ2-3; CDR3nt: TGTGCCAGCACGACAGGGGTGGACACAGATACGCAGTATTTT; CDR3aa: CASTTGVDTDTQYF
v_gene: TRBV3-1/TRBV3-2; d_gene: TRBD1; abundance: .; j_gene: TRBJ1-1; CDR3nt: TGTGCCAGCAGCCTCGGACAGGGGGCAGCAGCTTTCTTT; CDR3aa: CASSLGQGAAAFF
v_gene: TRBV5-1; d_gene: .; abundance: .; j_gene: TRBJ1-1; CDR3nt: TGCGCCAGCAGCTCCTTGGCGGGGTCGAACACTGAAGCTTTCTTT; CDR3aa: CASSSLAGSNTEAFF
v_gene: TRBV5-1; d_gene: .; abundance: .; j_gene: TRBJ2-7; CDR3nt: TGCGCCAGCAGTTCCGGAGGGGCCGAAACCTACGAGCAGTACTTC; CDR3aa: CASSSGGAETYEQYF
v_gene: TRBV9; d_gene: .; abundance: .; j_gene: TRBJ2-1; CDR3nt: TGTGCCAGCAGCGCCCGGTCTCCTGTTTTTGAGCAGTTCTTC; CDR3aa: CASSARSPVFEQFF
v_gene: TRBV5-6; d_gene: TRBD2; abundance: .; j_gene: TRBJ2-5; CDR3nt: TGTGCCAGCAGCCTAAGGGGAGCGGGGAGCCAAGAGACCCAGTACTTC; CDR3aa: CASSLRGAGSQETQYF
v_gene: TRBV19; d_gene: TRBD1; abundance: .; j_gene: TRBJ2-2; CDR3nt: TGTGCCAGTAGTCCGCGGACAGGGACCACCGGGGAGCTGTTTTTT; CDR3aa: CASSPRTGTTGELFF
v_gene: TRBV18; d_gene: .; abundance: .; j_gene: TRBJ1-5; CDR3nt: TGTGCCAGCTCCATGACAGAGGATCAGCCCCAGCATTTT; CDR3aa: CASSMTEDQPQHF
v_gene: TRBV29-1; d_gene: TRBD1; abundance: few; j_gene: TRBJ2-7; CDR3nt: TGCAGCGTTGGCCAGGGGGAAAGGCACGAGCAGTACTTC; CDR3aa: CSVGQGERHEQYF
v_gene: TRBV6-1; d_gene: .; abundance: .; j_gene: TRBJ1-1; CDR3nt: TGTGCCAGCACGTTGAACACTGAAGCTTTCTTT; CDR3aa: CASTLNTEAFF
v_gene: TRBV6-5; d_gene: .; abundance: .; j_gene: TRBJ2-7; CDR3nt: TGTGCCAGCAGTTACGGGCCCGACAACTACGAGCAGTACTTC; CDR3aa: CASSYGPDNYEQYF
v_gene: TRBV10-3; d_gene: .; abundance: .; j_gene: TRBJ1-5; CDR3nt: TGTGCCCTCTCCCCAGGGAAGGGTCAGCCCCAGCATTTT; CDR3aa: CALSPGKGQPQHF
v_gene: TRBV5-1; d_gene: TRBD2; abundance: .; j_gene: TRBJ2-1; CDR3nt: TGCGCCAGCAGCCTAGCGGGAGAGGTCTACAATGAGCAGTTCTTC; CDR3aa: CASSLAGEVYNEQFF
v_gene: TRBV3-1/TRBV3-2; d_gene: .; abundance: .; j_gene: TRBJ2-7; CDR3nt: TGTGCCAGCAGCCAAGTAGAAGAGCAGTACTTC; CDR3aa: CASSQVEEQYF
v_gene: TRBV7-3; d_gene: TRBD2; abundance: .; j_gene: TRBJ2-1; CDR3nt: TGTGCCAGCAGCGCTCTAGCGGACGAGCAGTTCTTC; CDR3aa: CASSALADEQFF
v_gene: TRBV9; d_gene: TRBD1; abundance: .; j_gene: TRBJ1-2; CDR3nt: TGTGCCAGCAGCGGGTCTATGGACAGGGCCAACTATGGCTACACCTTC; CDR3aa: CASSGSMDRANYGYTF
v_gene: TRBV28; d_gene: .; abundance: .; j_gene: TRBJ2-7; CDR3nt: TGTGCCAGCAGTTTAACAGGGCCCTACGAGCAGTACTTC; CDR3aa: CASSLTGPYEQYF
v_gene: TRBV5-1; d_gene: .; abundance: .; j_gene: TRBJ1-2; CDR3nt: TGCGCCAGCAGCGCCACTGGCAGGGATGATGGCTACACCTTC; CDR3aa: CASSATGRDDGYTF
v_gene: TRBV2; d_gene: TRBD2; abundance: few; j_gene: TRBJ2-3; CDR3nt: TGTGCCAGCAGTGAGGGCCTAGCGGGATACGCAGATACGCAGTATTTT; CDR3aa: CASSEGLAGYADTQYF
v_gene: TRBV24-1; d_gene: .; abundance: .; j_gene: TRBJ2-2; CDR3nt: TGTGCCACCACTAGTGGAACCGGGGAGCTGTTTTTT; CDR3aa: CATTSGTGELFF
v_gene: TRBV5-1; d_gene: .; abundance: once; j_gene: TRBJ2-1; CDR3nt: TGCGCCAGCAGCTTGGTTGGGGAGCCCTCCTACAATGAGCAGTTCTTC; CDR3aa: CASSLVGEPSYNEQFF
v_gene: TRBV27; d_gene: TRBD1; abundance: .; j_gene: TRBJ1-2; CDR3nt: TGTGCCACCTTGCATCAAGGGGGCGGGGATGGCTACACCTTC; CDR3aa: CATLHQGGGDGYTF
v_gene: TRBV7-3; d_gene: TRBD1; abundance: .; j_gene: TRBJ1-3; CDR3nt: TGTGCCAGCAGCTTGGGACAGGGAAACACCATATATTTT; CDR3aa: CASSLGQGNTIYF
v_gene: TRBV5-1; d_gene: TRBD2; abundance: .; j_gene: TRBJ2-1; CDR3nt: TGCGCCAGCAGCGCGTCCGGGACTAGTAAGAGCAGGGCGGATGAGCAGTTCTTC; CDR3aa: CASSASGTSKSRADEQFF
v_gene: TRBV6-5; d_gene: TRBD2; abundance: .; j_gene: TRBJ2-2; CDR3nt: TGTGCCAGCAGTTACAGCGGGGCCAACACCGGGGAGCTGTTTTTT; CDR3aa: CASSYSGANTGELFF
v_gene: TRBV3-1/TRBV3-2; d_gene: .; abundance: .; j_gene: TRBJ2-1; CDR3nt: TGTGCCAGCAGCCAAGCAGGACAGCCCCCGGCGGGGCAGTTCTTC; CDR3aa: CASSQAGQPPAGQFF